The 32 T cell receptor beta chains reported below all come from one sample, sequenced in a study of cytomegalovirus exposure and HLA in healthy donors. PCR amplification relied on 60 Vbeta primers (plus 13 Jbeta primers). Assay used: immunoSEQ multiplex PCR; TCRdb lists only in-frame clones, some missing. The sample contains around 40,000 clones, roughly 87% of which appear only once. The specimen sequenced was PBMCs. Every receptor here comes from a middle-aged woman in good health and CMV-seropositive.

The rearrangement uses TRBV19 and TRBJ1-1; 9 bases agree with TRBD1. CDR1 is LNHDA and CDR2 is SQIVND in the germline V gene (reference sequence). The CDR3 is 13 residues long. Trimming cost V 3 bases and J 7 bases; bases outside gene matches: 3. CDR3 loop: CASSIGTGFEAFF. The CDR3 nucleotides read TGTGCCAGTAGTATCGGGACAGGGTTTGAAGCTTTCTTT.

The J gene is TRBJ1-6, the V gene TRBV27; D is perhaps TRBD1 (5 bases). The V end was cut by 6 bases, the J end by 10 bases, with 19 bases between. The CDR3 is 15 residues long. Germline CDR1 MNHEY, CDR2 SMNVEV (reference sequence). In nucleotides, the CDR3 is TGTGCCAGCAGCCTAAGGAGGAGGGGAGAATCACCCCTCCACTTT. Translating it yields CASSLRRRGESPLHF.

This chain uses TRBV28 with TRBJ2-1; 11 nucleotides align to TRBD2. CDR1 is MDHEN and CDR2 is SYDVKM in the germline V gene. This CDR3 is built from 13 residues. Trimming cost V 9 bases and J 9 bases; bases outside gene matches: 7. CDR3 protein: CASISGRVGEQFF. CDR3 nucleotide sequence: TGTGCCAGTATTAGCGGGAGGGTAGGTGAGCAGTTCTTC.

The V and J genes are TRBV19 and TRBJ1-6, with 10 bases matching TRBD1. The ends lost 3 bases at V and 7 bases at J; junction bases unmatched: 6. This CDR3 spans 16 amino acids. In germline, CDR1 is LNHDA, CDR2 SQIVND (reference sequence). CDR3 coding DNA: TGTGCCAGTAGTATCGACAGGGGGCAAGGGAATTCACCCCTCCACTTT. Translation gives CASSIDRGQGNSPLHF.

The chain uses TRBV27 and TRBJ2-7; perhaps TRBD2 as D (6 bases). CDR3 size: 14 residues. V was cut by 4 bases and J by 4 bases, with 14 bases left in between. The germline V gene encodes CDR1 MNHEY and CDR2 SMNVEV (reference sequence). The CDR3: CASSYGDSRYEQYF. The CDR3 nucleotides read TGTGCCAGCAGTTATGGGGACTCGCGGTACGAGCAGTACTTC.

The chain carries TRBV7-6 and TRBJ1-5, with D tentatively TRBD1 (6 bases). The CDR3 runs 16 residues. The V gene's germline CDR1 is SGHVS and CDR2 FNYEAQ. The V end lost 0 bases, the J end lost 0 bases, and 9 bases lay between the germline ends. CDR3 protein: CASSLAPGASNQPQHF. CDR3 bases: TGTGCCAGCAGCTTAGCCCCAGGGGCTAGCAATCAGCCCCAGCATTTT.

The V call is TRBV7-6, the J call TRBJ1-1; D may be TRBD1 (5 bases). CDR1 is SGHVS, CDR2 FNYEAQ, per germline. Trimming pared 6 bases from V and 1 base from J, leaving 9 bases between. There are 13 residues in the CDR3. CDR3 nucleotides: TGTGCCAGCAGTTTGACAGAGAACACTGAAGCTTTCTTT. It encodes CASSLTENTEAFF.

This sequence joins TRBV5-1 and TRBJ2-7; 9 bases match TRBD1. The CDR3 has 14 residues. The junction had 6 bases not matched to a gene; V was cut back by 3 bases and J by 5 bases. Per germline, CDR1 SGHRS and CDR2 YFSETQ. CDR3 sequence: CASSSGTGLHEQYF. For the CDR3, the DNA is TGCGCCAGCAGCTCCGGGACAGGGCTACACGAGCAGTACTTC.

The genes are TRBV29-1 and TRBJ1-1; tentative D call: TRBD1 (6 bases). V shed 8 bases and J shed 2 bases, with 15 bases lying between them. There are 13 residues in the CDR3. Germline CDR1 and CDR2: SQVTM and ANQGSEA. The chain's CDR3 is CSHTGLGNTEAFF. DNA of the CDR3: TGCAGCCATACAGGGTTGGGTAACACTGAAGCTTTCTTT.

This chain uses TRBV29-1 with TRBJ2-5; a possible D gene is TRBD1 (6 bases). V was pared by 4 bases and J by 3 bases, with 15 bases between. The CDR3 loop spans 14 amino acids. Germline loops: CDR1 SQVTM, CDR2 ANQGSEA. CDR3 amino acids: CSVGQQGGEETQYF. In DNA form, the CDR3 reads TGCAGCGTTGGTCAACAGGGTGGGGAAGAGACCCAGTACTTC.

This chain links TRBV10-3 with TRBJ2-3; tentative D call: TRBD1 (6 bases). This CDR3 is 15 amino acids long. Between the trimmed V and J ends, which lost 10 bases and 4 bases, there was a span of 21 bases. CDR1 is ENHRY and CDR2 is SYGVKD in the germline V gene. The CDR3 DNA is TGTGCCACTTCGATCTCAGGGGCTGGGGCAGATACGCAGTATTTT. This sequence encodes CATSISGAGADTQYF.

This clone has only a few counts. The gene calls are TRBV9 and TRBJ1-5, with unresolved D. The V and J ends lost 3 bases and 0 bases respectively, with 7 bases between them. This CDR3 spans 14 amino acids. Looked up from germline, CDR1 is SGDLS and CDR2 is YYNGEE. The CDR3 spells CASSGGYSNQPQHF. The DNA for the CDR3 is TGTGCCAGCAGCGGAGGGTATAGCAATCAGCCCCAGCATTTT.

The V gene is TRBV5-1, the J gene TRBJ2-6, with 7 bases that match TRBD2. Losses at the gene ends were 2 bases for V and 0 bases for J; bases not matched to a gene: 2. This CDR3 is built from 16 residues. Germline V CDR1 and CDR2: SGHRS, YFSETQ. The CDR3 DNA reads TGCGCCAGCAGCTTAAGCGGGATCTCTGGGGCCAACGTCCTGACTTTC. This gives the protein CASSLSGISGANVLTF.

The chain has TRBV28 and TRBJ1-1; D is ambiguous. Germline V gene data show CDR1 as MDHEN and CDR2 as SYDVKM. The CDR3 has 14 amino acids. Trimming pared 6 bases from V and 0 bases from J, leaving 11 bases between. CDR3 region: CASSLTRVNTEAFF. The CDR3 DNA sequence: TGTGCCAGCAGCCTGACACGAGTGAACACTGAAGCTTTCTTT.

The chain couples TRBV7-2 to TRBJ2-1; TRBD2 matches at 9 bases. The CDR3 covers 14 residues. Trimming at V came to 5 bases and at J to 5 bases, leaving 4 bases not matched to a gene. Germline V CDR1 and CDR2: SGHTA, FQGNSA. CDR3 protein: CASSSSGGDNEQFF. For the CDR3, the DNA is TGTGCCAGCAGCAGTAGCGGGGGAGACAATGAGCAGTTCTTC. Together with reference TRBV7-2 and TRBJ2-1, the CDR3 gives the full variable domain: GAGVSQSPSNKVTEKGKDVELRCDPISGHTALYWYRQSLGQGLEFLIYFQGNSAPDKSGLPSDRFSAERTGGSVSTLTIQRTQQEDSAVYLCASSSSGGDNEQFFGPGTRLTVL.

The J gene is TRBJ1-1, the V gene TRBV6-1; D remains unclear. This CDR3 comprises 11 residues. The V gene lost 8 bases and the J gene lost 3 bases, with 7 bases spanning the gap. Germline CDR1 is MNHNS and CDR2 is SASEGT. CDR3 DNA sequence: TGTGCCAGCCGGAGACACACTGAAGCTTTCTTT. It specifies CASRRHTEAFF.

The V call is TRBV2, the J call TRBJ2-3; D might be TRBD2 (6 bases). The germline V gene encodes CDR1 SNHLY and CDR2 FYNNEI. The CDR3 covers 15 residues. V was clipped by 4 bases and J by 6 bases, with 17 bases between them. CDR3 in DNA: TGTGCCAGCAGTGCGGTCGGGCGGGAACGGGATACGCAGTATTTT. This gives the protein CASSAVGRERDTQYF.

The chain employs TRBV11-2 and TRBJ2-5; possible D gene TRBD1, 5 bases. Trimming left V 1 base short and J 4 bases short, with 7 bases between. Germline CDR1 and CDR2: SGHAT and FQNNGV. This CDR3 is built from 13 residues. The CDR3 is CASSLGQGETQYF. CDR3 sequence (DNA): TGTGCCAGCAGCTTAGGGCAGGGAGAGACCCAGTACTTC. The variable domain in full, with the rest retrieved from reference TRBV11-2 and TRBJ2-5, is EAGVAQSPRYKIIEKRQSVAFWCNPISGHATLYWYQQILGQGPKLLIQFQNNGVVDDSQLPKDRFSAERLKGVDSTLKIQPAKLEDSAVYLCASSLGQGETQYFGPGTRLLVL.

The rearrangement links TRBV4-1 to TRBJ2-2, with 7 bases matching TRBD1. This CDR3 has 15 amino acids. Germline CDR1 MGHRA, CDR2 YSYEKL. V dropped 4 bases and J dropped 2; count of bases not matched to a gene: 4. The CDR3 protein is CASSLGQVNTGELFF. CDR3 nucleotide sequence: TGCGCCAGCAGCCTAGGACAGGTTAACACCGGGGAGCTGTTTTTT.

The chain has TRBV14 and TRBJ2-2, with D perhaps TRBD1 (5 bases). Germline CDR1 SGHDN, CDR2 FVKESK. V was cut by 4 bases and J by 0 bases, with 9 bases left in between. This CDR3 comprises 15 residues. The CDR3 is CASSPSRANTGELFF. The CDR3 bases are TGTGCCAGCAGCCCGAGCAGGGCGAACACCGGGGAGCTGTTTTTT.

Here the CDR3 reads CASSPIDGGFATYEQYF. The CDR3 DNA is TGTGCCAGCAGCCCGATCGACGGGGGGTTTGCAACCTACGAGCAGTACTTC. This chain uses TRBV27 with TRBJ2-7; 7 nucleotides agree with TRBD2. The CDR3 consists of 17 residues. The J segment lost 2 bases and the V segment lost 6 bases, leaving 16 bases of the junction unmatched. The germline gives CDR1 MNHEY, CDR2 SMNVEV (reference sequence).

The chain has TRBV25-1 and TRBJ2-7, with a tentative D call TRBD1 (6 bases). The CDR3 loop spans 12 amino acids. Germline-derived CDR1 and CDR2 are MGHDK and SYGVNS. The germline V and J ends were trimmed by 2 bases and 6 bases, with 8 bases remaining between them. The CDR3 spells CASSEQGSEQYF. CDR3 nucleotide sequence: TGTGCCAGCAGTGAACAGGGGAGCGAGCAGTACTTC.

This chain connects TRBV5-4 to TRBJ1-6; D is uncertain. There are 15 residues in the CDR3. In germline, CDR1 is SGHNT, CDR2 YYREEE (reference sequence). With 4 bases removed from V and 3 bases from J, the gap between germline ends came to 11 bases. The CDR3 DNA follows: TGTGCCAGCAGCCCATCCGGACTCTATAATTCACCCCTCCACTTT. This translates into CASSPSGLYNSPLHF.

A single count supports this clone. The CDR3 spells CASKLRGRTFF. CDR3 in DNA: TGTGCCAGCAAACTCAGGGGGCGGACTTTCTTT. This chain uses TRBV6-5 with TRBJ1-1; TRBD1 agrees at 8 bases. The CDR3 extends over 11 amino acids. Trimming at V came to 7 bases and at J to 12 bases, leaving 7 bases not matched to a gene. Per germline, CDR1 MNHEY and CDR2 SVGAGI.

V and J are TRBV6-1 and TRBJ1-1, with D tentatively TRBD1 (6 bases). Trimming removed 8 bases from V and 7 bases from J, with 14 bases in between. The CDR3 runs 12 residues. The V gene's germline CDR1 is MNHNS and CDR2 SASEGT. In nucleotides, the CDR3 is TGTGCCAGCGCTCAGGGGAAAGGTGAAGCTTTCTTT. Its translation is CASAQGKGEAFF.

The J gene is TRBJ2-1, the V gene TRBV19, with 9 bases lining up with TRBD2. This CDR3 has 16 residues. Germline CDR1 and CDR2: LNHDA and SQIVND (reference sequence). V shed 4 bases and J 4 bases; nucleotides not matched to a gene: 8. The DNA of the CDR3 is TGTGCCAGTAGTAGGGTAGCGGGAGTCAAATACAATGAGCAGTTCTTC. Residues: CASSRVAGVKYNEQFF. Full variable domain (outside the CDR3, taken from reference TRBV19 and TRBJ2-1): DGGITQSPKYLFRKEGQNVTLSCEQNLNHDAMYWYRQDPGQGLRLIYYSQIVNDFQKGDIAEGYSVSREKKESFPLTVTSAQKNPTAFYLCASSRVAGVKYNEQFFGPGTRLTVL.

This chain connects TRBV7-2 to TRBJ1-1, with 7 positions matching TRBD1. The CDR3 consists of 14 residues. Trimming cost V 3 bases and J 5 bases; bases outside gene matches: 6. Germline CDR1 is SGHTA and CDR2 is FQGNSA. The CDR3 bases are TGTGCCAGCAGCTTTACCCAACAGGGGACTGAAGCTTTCTTT. This codes for CASSFTQQGTEAFF.

The chain couples TRBV19 to TRBJ2-3; 8 bases match TRBD1. V shed 4 bases and J 2 bases; nucleotides not matched to a gene: 8. Germline lookup yields CDR1 LNHDA and CDR2 SQIVND (reference sequence). The CDR3 is 16 amino acids. CDR3 region: CASSRAGTGNTDTQYF. For the CDR3, the DNA is TGTGCCAGTAGTAGAGCCGGGACAGGTAACACAGATACGCAGTATTTT. The entire variable domain, with the rest obtained from reference TRBV19 and TRBJ2-3, is as follows: DGGITQSPKYLFRKEGQNVTLSCEQNLNHDAMYWYRQDPGQGLRLIYYSQIVNDFQKGDIAEGYSVSREKKESFPLTVTSAQKNPTAFYLCASSRAGTGNTDTQYFGPGTRLTVL.

V is TRBV7-6 and J is TRBJ1-2; possible D gene TRBD1, 6 bases. CDR1 and CDR2 (germline): SGHVS, FNYEAQ. CDR3 length equals 15 residues. V lost 1 base and J 5 bases, leaving 14 bases between the germline ends. This chain's CDR3 is CASSLDLGGGYGYTF. As DNA, the CDR3 is TGTGCCAGCAGCTTAGACCTGGGAGGGGGTTATGGCTACACCTTC.

The chain uses TRBV29-1 and TRBJ2-7; D remains ambiguous. Per germline, CDR1 SQVTM and CDR2 ANQGSEA. This CDR3 comprises 11 residues. For the CDR3, the DNA is TGCAGTGGAGAAGACTCCTACGAGCAGTACTTC. It translates to CSGEDSYEQYF.

This clone was seen just once. The chain carries TRBV7-2 and TRBJ2-5; TRBD2 aligns across 10 bases. The CDR3 is made up of 16 amino acids. Germline CDR1 is SGHTA and CDR2 is FQGNSA. V lost 5 bases, J lost 4 bases, and 10 bases stayed unmatched. Written as DNA, the CDR3 is TGTGCCAGCAGCACCCAAACTAGCGGGATAACAGAGACCCAGTACTTC. Translated: CASSTQTSGITETQYF.

V is TRBV6-6 and J is TRBJ1-2; 7 nucleotides agree with TRBD1. V dropped 7 bases and J dropped 7; count of bases not matched to a gene: 6. The CDR3 has 12 residues. The germline V gene has CDR1 MNHNY and CDR2 SVGAGI (reference sequence). The CDR3 nucleotides are TGTGCCAGCAAACAGGGGACGGGTGGCTACACCTTC. This sequence encodes CASKQGTGGYTF.